Sequencing of this T cell receptor beta chain was carried out in a study of identical twins (dated by TCRdb to the mid-2010s). In the study overall: To test whether fetal clonotypes persist, the study used deep sequencing on TCR alpha and beta repertoires from monozygotic twins, unrelated adults of various ages, and cord blood. Replicate twin experiments were performed at different times using different library preparation protocols to rule out contamination. Study-level results and caveats: Zero-insertion analyses could be partly confounded by invariant T cells such as MAIT and iNKT, though diverse VJ usage argued against such confounding for most clonotypes. Fewer insertions were carried by abundant cord blood beta clonotypes, a similar but weaker trend appeared in young adult naive repertoires, and no such trend appeared in memory repertoires. A weaker excess of twin sharing was found in beta out-of-frame sequences because the signal-to-noise ratio was lowered by fewer shared sequences. Out-of-frame TCR alpha sharing in monozygotic twins was systematically underestimated by recombination models, whereas sharing between unrelated individuals was in agreement with the recombination models. Compared with coincidental sharing between unrelated individuals, out-of-frame TCR alpha sequences shared between twins had an excess of sequences with low generation probability. Because the same donors could not be followed over many years, the conclusions relied on cross-sectional statistical analysis.

Every donor in the study was a healthy Caucasian. The researchers also sequenced three unrelated adults who were not twins: a male aged 18 to 30, a male aged 50 to 60, and a female aged 50 to 60. Miltenyi CD45RO+ enrichment and human naive T-cell isolation kits were used to isolate memory (CD45RO+) and naive T cells from PBMC. Including the terminal cysteine and phenylalanine, the CDR3 comprises 13 residues. Only CDR3 DNA remains: 39 bases, in frame from the first base. A distance of 11 bases separates the germline ends of V and J, which lose 6 bases and 4 bases respectively. CDR1 and CDR2 are drawn from the germline V gene: SGDLS, YYNGEE. Preparation of the library involved 5' RACE. TCRdb records Illumina HiSeq 2000 as the sequencer. A universal primer binding site was introduced by template switching, and a unique molecular identifier was present in the final cDNA, enabling accurate counting of TCR cDNA molecules. Specific primers in the conserved constant-segment region were used to synthesize first-strand cDNA for TCR alpha and beta chains. Each cDNA library was double barcoded, with a SMART-Mk sample barcode plus Illumina barcodes, to control for contamination. TruSeq adapter sequences, together with Illumina sample barcodes, were added in two successive PCR steps. The Illumina HiSeq platform was used with custom primers to sequence TCR alpha and beta cDNA libraries. In the authors' own workflow: MiGEC was used to process raw reads and extract unique molecular identifiers, and MiXCR was used to find CDR3 positions. Recombination models were inferred per individual with the repgenHMM and IGoR tools using an EM algorithm. The tcR package in R was used for shared clonotype analysis, with sharing normalized by the product of cloneset sizes. To study raw recombination without the effects of thymic and clonal selection, out-of-frame nonproductive sequences were analyzed. TCRdb redid the processing of the public reads, applying fastp at Q25 and MiXCR, and retained in-frame beta chains. Rows merge per CDR3 protein into single entries with the most common DNA and genes. The V and J calls were determined by TCRdb, not by the authors. The sample contains roughly 710,000 distinct CDR3 sequences, roughly 6% of them found a single time. The ten largest clones capture approximately 2% of the sample.

In its sample, this clonotype was seen many times. Its recognized antigen is unknown. Base qualities are missing; no much larger clone stands one base away. Sequenced sample: naive T cells sorted from blood. The cell subset or site tag for this specimen amounts to: cells isolated with a human naive T-cell isolation kit. This sequence originates from a man aged 18 to 29 in good health. Rearrangement joined TRBV9 to TRBJ2-1; the D gene is perhaps TRBD1 or TRBD2, as each covers 6 bases. The DNA sequence is as follows: TGTGCCAGCACGGAGGGGGATTACAATGAGCAGTTCTTC. Its translation is CASTEGDYNEQFF.